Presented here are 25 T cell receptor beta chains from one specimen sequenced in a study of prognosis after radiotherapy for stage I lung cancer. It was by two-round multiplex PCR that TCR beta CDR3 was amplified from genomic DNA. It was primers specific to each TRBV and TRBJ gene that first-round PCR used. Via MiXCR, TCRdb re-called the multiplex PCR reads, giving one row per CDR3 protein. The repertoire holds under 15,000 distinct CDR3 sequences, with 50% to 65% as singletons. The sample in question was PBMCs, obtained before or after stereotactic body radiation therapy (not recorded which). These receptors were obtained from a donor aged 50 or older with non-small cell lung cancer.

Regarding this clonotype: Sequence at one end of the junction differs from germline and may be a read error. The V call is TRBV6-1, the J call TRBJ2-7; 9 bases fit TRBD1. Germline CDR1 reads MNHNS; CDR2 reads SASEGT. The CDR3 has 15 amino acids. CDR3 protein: CSSSPTYRGLYEQYF. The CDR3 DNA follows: TGTTCCAGCAGCCCTACCTACAGGGGGCTTTACGAGCAGTACTTC.

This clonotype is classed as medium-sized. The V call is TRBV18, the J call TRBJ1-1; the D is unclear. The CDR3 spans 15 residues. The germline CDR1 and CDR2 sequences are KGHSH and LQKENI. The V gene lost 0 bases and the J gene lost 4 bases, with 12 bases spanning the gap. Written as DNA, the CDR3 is TGTGCCAGCTCACCACCTGGGGTCCGGGGCACTGAAGCTTTCTTT. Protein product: CASSPPGVRGTEAFF.

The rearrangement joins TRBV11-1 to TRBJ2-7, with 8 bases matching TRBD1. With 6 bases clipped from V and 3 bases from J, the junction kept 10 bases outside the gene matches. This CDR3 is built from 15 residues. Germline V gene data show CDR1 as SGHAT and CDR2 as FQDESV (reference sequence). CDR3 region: CASRRTGTGVYEQYF. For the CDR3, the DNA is TGTGCCAGCAGACGAACCGGGACAGGAGTCTACGAGCAGTACTTC.

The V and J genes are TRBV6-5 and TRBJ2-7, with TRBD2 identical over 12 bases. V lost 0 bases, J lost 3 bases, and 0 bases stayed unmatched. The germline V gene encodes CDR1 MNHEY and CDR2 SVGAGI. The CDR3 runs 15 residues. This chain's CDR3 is CASSYSTSGSYEQYF. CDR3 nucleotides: TGTGCCAGCAGTTACTCGACTAGCGGGAGCTACGAGCAGTACTTC.

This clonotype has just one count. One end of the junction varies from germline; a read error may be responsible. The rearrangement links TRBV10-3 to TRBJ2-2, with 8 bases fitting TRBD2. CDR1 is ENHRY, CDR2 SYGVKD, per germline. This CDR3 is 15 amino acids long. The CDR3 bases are TGTGCCACTCTACCGACTATCGGGAGGGCCGGGGAACTGTTTTTT. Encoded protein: CATLPTIGRAGELFF.

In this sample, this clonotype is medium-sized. CDR3 loop: CASRRTRQGFGNTIYF. The DNA for the CDR3 is TGTGCCAGCAGGCGGACCAGACAGGGGTTCGGAAACACCATATATTTT. This chain links TRBV6-1 with TRBJ1-3, with 8 bases lining up with TRBD1. V shed 6 bases and J 4 bases; nucleotides not matched to a gene: 11. Per germline, CDR1 MNHNS and CDR2 SASEGT. The CDR3 contains 16 residues.

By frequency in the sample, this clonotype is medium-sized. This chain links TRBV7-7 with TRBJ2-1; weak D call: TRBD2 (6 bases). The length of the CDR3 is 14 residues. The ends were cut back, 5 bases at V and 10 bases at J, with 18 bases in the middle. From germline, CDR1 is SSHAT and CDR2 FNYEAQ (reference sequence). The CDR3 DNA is TGTGCCAGCAGCCTGTGGACTACAGTAGGAGAGCAGTTCTTC. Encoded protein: CASSLWTTVGEQFF. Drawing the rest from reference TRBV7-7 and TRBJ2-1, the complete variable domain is GAGVSQSPRYKVTKRGQDVTLRCDPISSHATLYWYQQALGQGPEFLTYFNYEAQPDKSGLPSDRFSAERPEGSISTLTIQRTEQRDSAMYRCASSLWTTVGEQFFGPGTRLTVL.

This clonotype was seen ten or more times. CDR3 amino acids: CAWAKLGAKNIQYF. The DNA for the CDR3 is TGTGCCTGGGCCAAGCTGGGAGCCAAAAACATTCAGTACTTC. The chain couples TRBV30 to TRBJ2-4; unclear D gene. Germline V gives CDR1 GTSNPN, CDR2 SVGIG (reference sequence). Trimming took off 5 bases at V and 0 bases at J, with 11 bases between the two ends. CDR3 length: 14 residues.

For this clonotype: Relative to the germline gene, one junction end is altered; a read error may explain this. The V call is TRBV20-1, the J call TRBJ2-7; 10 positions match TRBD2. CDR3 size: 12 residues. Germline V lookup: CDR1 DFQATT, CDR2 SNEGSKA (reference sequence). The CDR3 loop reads CSSSGSTYGQYF. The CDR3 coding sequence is TGCAGTTCTAGCGGGAGTACCTACGGGCAGTACTTC.

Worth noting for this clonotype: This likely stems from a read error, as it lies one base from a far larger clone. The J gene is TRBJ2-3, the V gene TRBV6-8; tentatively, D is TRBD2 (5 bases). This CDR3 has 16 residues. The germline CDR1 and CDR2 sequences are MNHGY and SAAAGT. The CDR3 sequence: CASSYSKRPNTDTHYF. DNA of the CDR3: TGTGCCAGCAGTTACAGTAAGCGGCCTAACACAGATACGCATTATTTT.

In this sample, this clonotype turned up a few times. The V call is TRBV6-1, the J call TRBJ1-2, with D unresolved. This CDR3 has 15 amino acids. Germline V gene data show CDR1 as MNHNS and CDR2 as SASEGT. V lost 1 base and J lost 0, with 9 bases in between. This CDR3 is CASSEGTVSNYGYTF. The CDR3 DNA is TGTGCCAGCAGTGAAGGGACGGTCTCTAACTATGGCTACACCTTC.

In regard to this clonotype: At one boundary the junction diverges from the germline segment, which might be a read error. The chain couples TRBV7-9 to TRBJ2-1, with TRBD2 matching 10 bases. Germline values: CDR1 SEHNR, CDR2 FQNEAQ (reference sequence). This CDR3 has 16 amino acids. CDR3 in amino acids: CAISSPASGSGNEQFF. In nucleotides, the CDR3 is TGTGCCATCAGCTCGCCGGCTAGCGGGAGTGGTAATGAGCAGTTCTTC.

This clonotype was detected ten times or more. The CDR3 sequence is CASRPILAGGPETQYF. CDR3 coding DNA: TGTGCCAGCAGACCAATTCTAGCGGGAGGGCCGGAGACCCAGTACTTC. The chain combines TRBV7-9 with TRBJ2-5; 12 bases fit TRBD2. Germline loops: CDR1 SEHNR, CDR2 FQNEAQ (reference sequence). CDR3 size: 16 residues. The ends lost 6 bases at V and 5 bases at J; junction bases unmatched: 10. Based on the CDR3 plus reference TRBV7-9 and TRBJ2-5, the full variable domain is DTGVSQNPRHKITKRGQNVTFRCDPISEHNRLYWYRQTLGQGPEFLTYFQNEAQLEKSRLLSDRFSAERPKGSFSTLEIQRTEQGDSAMYLCASRPILAGGPETQYFGPGTRLLVL.

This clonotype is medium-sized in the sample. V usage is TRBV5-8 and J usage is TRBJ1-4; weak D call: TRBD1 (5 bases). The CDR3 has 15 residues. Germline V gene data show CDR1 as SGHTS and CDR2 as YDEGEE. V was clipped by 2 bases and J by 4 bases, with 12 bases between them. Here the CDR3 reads CASSLAGTDNEKLFF. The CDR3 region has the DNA TGTGCCAGCAGCTTAGCCGGGACGGATAATGAAAAACTGTTTTTT. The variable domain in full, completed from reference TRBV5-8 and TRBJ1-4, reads EAGVTQSPTHLIKTRGQQATLRCSPISGHTSVYWYQQALGLGLQFLLWYDEGEERNRGNFPPRFSGRQFPNYSSELNVNALELEDSALYLCASSLAGTDNEKLFFGSGTQLSVL.

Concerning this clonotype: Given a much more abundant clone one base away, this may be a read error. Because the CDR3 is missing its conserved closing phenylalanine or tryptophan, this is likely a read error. The CDR3 DNA is TGTGCCAGCAGCCAAATTCCCCCCTACGAGCAGTACCTC. It codes for CASSQIPPYEQYL. The rearrangement joins TRBV3-1 to TRBJ2-7, with D uncertain. CDR3 length equals 13 residues. The germline V gene encodes CDR1 LGHDT and CDR2 YNNKEL (reference sequence). The germline V and J ends were trimmed by 2 bases and 2 bases, with 7 bases remaining between them.

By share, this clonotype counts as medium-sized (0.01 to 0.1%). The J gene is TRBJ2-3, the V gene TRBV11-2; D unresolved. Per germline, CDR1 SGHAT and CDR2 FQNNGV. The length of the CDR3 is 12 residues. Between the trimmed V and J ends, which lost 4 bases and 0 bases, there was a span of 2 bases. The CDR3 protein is CASSSSTDTQYF. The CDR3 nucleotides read TGTGCCAGCAGCTCAAGCACAGATACGCAGTATTTT.

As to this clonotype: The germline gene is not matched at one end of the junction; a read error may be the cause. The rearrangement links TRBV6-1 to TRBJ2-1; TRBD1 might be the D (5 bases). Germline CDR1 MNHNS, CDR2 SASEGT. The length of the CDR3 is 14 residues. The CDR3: CATRPYTGDNERFF. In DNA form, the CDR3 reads TGTGCCACTCGACCCTATACAGGTGACAATGAGCGGTTCTTC.

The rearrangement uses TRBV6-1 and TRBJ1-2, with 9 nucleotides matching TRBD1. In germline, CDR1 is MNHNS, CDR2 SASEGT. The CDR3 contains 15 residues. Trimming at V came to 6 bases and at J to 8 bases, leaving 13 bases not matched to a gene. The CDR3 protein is CASSPSPGQGGGYTF. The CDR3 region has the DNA TGTGCCAGCAGCCCCTCTCCGGGACAGGGAGGAGGCTACACCTTC.

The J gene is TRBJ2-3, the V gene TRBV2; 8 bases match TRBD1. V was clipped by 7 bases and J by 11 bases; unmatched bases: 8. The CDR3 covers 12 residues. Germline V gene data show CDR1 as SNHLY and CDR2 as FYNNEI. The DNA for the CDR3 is TGTGCCAGCATTTTAGACAGGGGAGAGCAGTATTTT. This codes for CASILDRGEQYF. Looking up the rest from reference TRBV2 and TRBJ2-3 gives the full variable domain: EPEVTQTPSHQVTQMGQEVILRCVPISNHLYFYWYRQILGQKVEFLVSFYNNEISEKSEIFDDQFSVERPDGSNFTLKIRSTKLEDSAMYFCASILDRGEQYFGPGTRLTVL.

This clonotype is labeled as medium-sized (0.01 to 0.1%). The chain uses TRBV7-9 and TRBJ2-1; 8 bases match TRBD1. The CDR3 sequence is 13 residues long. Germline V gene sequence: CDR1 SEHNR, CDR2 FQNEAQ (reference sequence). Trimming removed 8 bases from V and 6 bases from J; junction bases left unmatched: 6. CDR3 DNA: TGTGCCAGCCCCGACAGGGGTTCCAATGAGCAGTTCTTC. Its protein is CASPDRGSNEQFF.

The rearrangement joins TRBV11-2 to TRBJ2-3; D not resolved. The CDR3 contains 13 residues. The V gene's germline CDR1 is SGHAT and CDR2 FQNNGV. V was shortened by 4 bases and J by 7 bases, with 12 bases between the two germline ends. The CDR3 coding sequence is TGTGCCAGCAGCTCACTATTGGGGAATACGCAGTATTTT. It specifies CASSSLLGNTQYF.

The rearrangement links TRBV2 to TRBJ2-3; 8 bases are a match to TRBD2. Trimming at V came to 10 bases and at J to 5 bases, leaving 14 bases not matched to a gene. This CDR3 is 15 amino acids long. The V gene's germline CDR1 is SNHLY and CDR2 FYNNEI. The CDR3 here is CATPGLEGGEDTQYF. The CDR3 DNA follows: TGTGCCACTCCGGGACTAGAGGGAGGGGAAGATACGCAGTATTTT.

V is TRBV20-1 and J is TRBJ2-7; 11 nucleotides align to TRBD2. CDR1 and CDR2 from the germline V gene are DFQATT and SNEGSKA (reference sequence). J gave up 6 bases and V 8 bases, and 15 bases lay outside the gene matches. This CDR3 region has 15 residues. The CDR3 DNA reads TGCAGTTCTACGAAAACTAGCGGGAGAGCCTGCGAGCAGTACTTC. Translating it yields CSSTKTSGRACEQYF.

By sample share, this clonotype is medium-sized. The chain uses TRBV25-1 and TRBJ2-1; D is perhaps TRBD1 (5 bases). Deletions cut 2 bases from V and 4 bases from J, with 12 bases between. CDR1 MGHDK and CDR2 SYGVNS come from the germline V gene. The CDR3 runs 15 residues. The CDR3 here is CASSEVSGKYNEQFF. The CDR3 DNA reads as TGTGCCAGCAGTGAAGTTTCAGGGAAGTACAATGAGCAGTTCTTC.

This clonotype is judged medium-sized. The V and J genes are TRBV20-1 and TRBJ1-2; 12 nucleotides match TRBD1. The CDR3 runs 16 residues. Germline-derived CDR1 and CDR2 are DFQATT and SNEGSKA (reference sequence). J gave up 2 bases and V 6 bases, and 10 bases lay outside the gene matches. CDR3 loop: CSANSGTGGLNYGYTF. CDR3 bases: TGCAGTGCCAACTCCGGGACAGGGGGCCTAAACTATGGCTACACCTTC.